Below are 11 T cell receptor beta chains sequenced from a single sample in a study of cytomegalovirus exposure and HLA in healthy donors. It was with 60 Vbeta and 13 Jbeta primers that the PCR ran. TCRdb keeps only in-frame clones here, not all; method: immunoSEQ multiplex PCR. Of approximately 280,000 clones listed, more than 80% were seen once; the top ten hold about 4%. Specimen: PBMCs. These receptors were taken from a man in his forties in good health and CMV-seropositive.

This clone has more than one count but fewer than ten. J is TRBJ2-1 and V is TRBV6-5; D unclear. Per germline, CDR1 MNHEY and CDR2 SVGAGI. Trimming took 0 bases from V and 10 from J, leaving 7 bases between them. The CDR3 covers 12 residues. The CDR3 coding sequence is TGTGCCAGCAGTTACTCGGTGGGCGAGCAGTTCTTC. This encodes CASSYSVGEQFF.

The rearrangement uses TRBV28 and TRBJ2-7; weak D call: TRBD1 (7 bases). In germline, CDR1 is MDHEN, CDR2 SYDVKM. The CDR3 runs 16 residues. Trimming took off 8 bases at V and 0 bases at J, with 20 bases between the two ends. CDR3 loop: CASASGAGGTSYEQYF. The DNA of the CDR3 is TGTGCCAGCGCCTCGGGAGCAGGGGGTACCTCCTACGAGCAGTACTTC.

The CDR3 sequence is CASSPPGFSVGELFF. The CDR3 region has the DNA TGTGCCAGCAGCCCGCCCGGTTTCTCCGTCGGGGAGCTGTTTTTT. The chain recombines TRBV7-6 with TRBJ2-2; D not certain. Germline loops: CDR1 SGHVS, CDR2 FNYEAQ. V dropped 5 bases and J dropped 7 bases, with 17 bases sitting between them. This CDR3 is built from 15 residues. Full variable domain (rest looked up from reference TRBV7-6 and TRBJ2-2): GAGVSQSPRYKVTKRGQDVALRCDPISGHVSLYWYRQALGQGPEFLTYFNYEAQQDKSGLPNDRFSAERPEGSISTLTIQRTEQRDSAMYRCASSPPGFSVGELFFGEGSRLTVL.

The gene calls are TRBV18 and TRBJ1-1; 7 nucleotides line up with TRBD1. The ends lost 2 bases at V and 3 bases at J; junction bases unmatched: 9. The CDR3 has 16 residues. The germline V gene has CDR1 KGHSH and CDR2 LQKENI. For the CDR3, the DNA is TGTGCCAGCTCACCATCGGCCGGAACAGGGGACACTGAAGCTTTCTTT. This encodes CASSPSAGTGDTEAFF.

The rearrangement links TRBV14 to TRBJ2-1, with 8 bases identical to TRBD2. The CDR3 contains 14 residues. The J segment lost 15 bases and the V segment lost 0 bases, leaving 10 bases of the junction unmatched. CDR1 is SGHDN, CDR2 FVKESK, per germline. CDR3 protein: CASSQDPSGGPLFF. CDR3 nucleotides: TGTGCCAGCAGCCAAGATCCGTCGGGAGGGCCCTTGTTCTTC.

The V and J genes are TRBV7-9 and TRBJ2-5; D perhaps matches TRBD1 (6 bases). V was trimmed by 5 bases and J by 2 bases, leaving 9 bases between them. There are 13 residues in the CDR3. In germline, CDR1 is SEHNR, CDR2 FQNEAQ (reference sequence). The CDR3: CASSDRGQETQYF. The DNA of the CDR3 is TGTGCCAGCAGCGATAGGGGGCAAGAGACCCAGTACTTC.

The chain has TRBV2 and TRBJ2-7; TRBD2 matches 7 bases. J lost 6 bases, V lost 11 bases, and 7 bases had no gene match. Germline V gene lookup returns CDR1 SNHLY and CDR2 FYNNEI. This CDR3 has 11 residues. In nucleotides, the CDR3 is TGTGCCGGGAGGCGGGAGCTCGAGCAGTACTTC. Translating it yields CAGRRELEQYF.

The chain is built from TRBV6-1 and TRBJ1-4; D not resolved. Germline V lookup: CDR1 MNHNS, CDR2 SASEGT. The CDR3 spans 15 residues. With 4 bases removed from V and 8 bases from J, the gap between germline ends came to 17 bases. The CDR3 is CASSATQIIGEKLFF. In nucleotides, the CDR3 is TGTGCCAGCAGTGCAACACAGATTATTGGGGAAAAACTGTTTTTT.

As concerns this clone: One end of the junction fails to match germline, which may point to a read error. The chain employs TRBV7-9 and TRBJ2-3; 7 positions match TRBD2. CDR1 and CDR2 from the germline V gene are SEHNR and FQNEAQ (reference sequence). This CDR3 comprises 13 residues. CDR3 nucleotide sequence: TGTTCCAGCAGCCGGGGGGAGATAGATACGCAGTATTTT. As protein: CSSSRGEIDTQYF.

The rearrangement links TRBV19 to TRBJ2-5, with unresolved D. This CDR3 has 14 residues. Germline V gene lookup returns CDR1 LNHDA and CDR2 SQIVND (reference sequence). V was shortened by 1 base and J by 4 bases, with 10 bases between the two germline ends. The CDR3 DNA reads as TGTGCCAGTAGTATAGTCGTTACGGGAGAGACCCAGTACTTC. Protein sequence: CASSIVVTGETQYF.

The gene calls are TRBV9 and TRBJ1-1; possibly TRBD1 for D (5 bases). Trimming stripped 2 bases from V and 0 bases from J, with 11 bases between. The germline V gene has CDR1 SGDLS and CDR2 YYNGEE. The CDR3 sequence is 15 residues long. CDR3 bases: TGTGCCAGCAGCGTTGCAGGGCCTCTGAACACTGAAGCTTTCTTT. Protein: CASSVAGPLNTEAFF.